What follows are 25 T cell receptor beta chains derived from one specimen sequenced in a study of vaccination effects on CD4 cells after COVID-19. These TCRs' antigens remain unknown. At the end of roughly ten days of culture, CD4+ T cells were isolated. Two-dose BNT162b2 or mRNA-1273 vaccination was given to participants. TCRdb's table, derived via immunoSEQ multiplex PCR, lists solely in-frame clones and lacks some. The table lists about 73,000 clones, nearly 75% of them singletons. Sequenced material: CD4+ T cells from PBMCs cultured without peptide, taken after COVID-19 vaccination. The receptor source for this set is a human donor who received a COVID-19 vaccine.

Only a few counts were recorded for this clone. The rearrangement joins TRBV2 to TRBJ1-3; 9 bases match TRBD1. CDR3 length equals 17 residues. The ends lost 10 bases at V and 0 bases at J; junction bases unmatched: 13. Per germline, CDR1 SNHLY and CDR2 FYNNEI. The CDR3, as DNA: TGTGCCACCAGACCGGGACAGGGCATGCTCTCTGGAAACACCATATATTTT. Translation: CATRPGQGMLSGNTIYF.

V and J are TRBV5-1 and TRBJ1-2; 7 bases are shared with TRBD1. This CDR3 spans 15 amino acids. The V gene end was trimmed by 4 bases and the J gene end by 5 bases; junction bases not matched to a gene: 11. The germline V gene encodes CDR1 SGHRS and CDR2 YFSETQ. The chain's CDR3 is CASSPGGLLGYGYTF. The CDR3 DNA follows: TGCGCCAGCAGCCCAGGGGGTCTTTTGGGGTATGGCTACACCTTC.

V usage is TRBV20-1 and J usage is TRBJ2-1, with TRBD2 matching over 10 bases. Germline lookup yields CDR1 DFQATT and CDR2 SNEGSKA (reference sequence). V trimming: 3 bases; J trimming: 2 bases; junction bases outside the gene matches: 7. CDR3 length: 16 amino acids. For the CDR3, the DNA is TGCAGTGCTAGTTGGGGGACTAGCGTAACCTACAATGAGCAGTTCTTC. It translates to CSASWGTSVTYNEQFF.

The CDR3 here is CASSLVGDRNSPLHF. In DNA, the CDR3 is TGCGCCAGCAGCTTGGTAGGGGACAGGAATTCACCCCTCCACTTT. The chain links TRBV5-1 to TRBJ1-6; 8 bases line up with TRBD1. This CDR3 is built from 15 residues. Germline-derived CDR1 and CDR2 are SGHRS and YFSETQ. Trimming removed 0 bases from V and 7 bases from J; junction bases left unmatched: 3.

The J gene is TRBJ2-2, the V gene TRBV15; 7 nucleotides align to TRBD2. V lost 6 bases and J lost 7; bases outside the gene matches: 11. CDR3 length: 15 amino acids. CDR1 and CDR2 (germline): LNHNV, YYDKDF (reference sequence). The CDR3 DNA reads TGTGCCACCAGAAAGGGCGGGGGAAAGGGCGGGGAGCTGTTTTTT. Translation: CATRKGGGKGGELFF. Drawing the rest from reference TRBV15 and TRBJ2-2, the complete variable domain is DAMVIQNPRYQVTQFGKPVTLSCSQTLNHNVMYWYQQKSSQAPKLLFHYYDKDFNNEADTPDNFQSRRPNTSFCFLDIRSPGLGDTAMYLCATRKGGGKGGELFFGEGSRLTVL.

The chain carries TRBV9 and TRBJ2-4; 8 bases are a match to TRBD2. The V gene end was trimmed by 2 bases and the J gene end by 1 base; junction bases not matched to a gene: 2. CDR1 is SGDLS and CDR2 is YYNGEE in the germline V gene. CDR3 size: 15 residues. CDR3 DNA: TGTGCCAGCAGCGTGGGCGGGGGGGCCAAAAACATTCAGTACTTC. Its translation is CASSVGGGAKNIQYF. The whole variable domain, remainder taken from reference TRBV9 and TRBJ2-4, is DSGVTQTPKHLITATGQRVTLRCSPRSGDLSVYWYQQSLDQGLQFLIQYYNGEERAKGNILERFSAQQFPDLHSELNLSSLELGDSALYFCASSVGGGAKNIQYFGAGTRLSVL.

The chain has TRBV5-1 and TRBJ2-3; D tentatively reads TRBD1 or TRBD2 (6 bases each). Germline V lookup: CDR1 SGHRS, CDR2 YFSETQ. The CDR3 runs 14 residues. V dropped 4 bases and J dropped 3 bases, with 12 bases sitting between them. This chain's CDR3 is CASSLEGVTDTQYF. In DNA form, the CDR3 reads TGCGCCAGCAGCCTGGAGGGGGTAACAGATACGCAGTATTTT.

The rearrangement uses TRBV5-5 and TRBJ2-7, with D uncertain. Germline V gene lookup returns CDR1 SGHKS and CDR2 YYEKEE (reference sequence). There are 13 residues in the CDR3. V gave up 7 bases and J gave up 5 bases, with 16 bases separating them. The CDR3 reads CASGDPTRHEQYV. Here the CDR3 DNA reads TGTGCCAGCGGCGACCCGACGAGACACGAGCAGTACGTC.

In this sample, this clone turned up a few times. The CDR3 bases are TGCGCCAGCAGCGAACACAACCCTAACTATGGCTACACCTTC. Amino acid sequence: CASSEHNPNYGYTF. This rearrangement joins TRBV4-1 to TRBJ1-2; D remains ambiguous. The CDR3 runs to 14 residues. Germline V lookup: CDR1 MGHRA, CDR2 YSYEKL. V shed 5 bases and J shed 0 bases, with 10 bases lying between them.

The chain combines TRBV5-1 with TRBJ1-1; D gene unclear. Germline CDR1 is SGHRS and CDR2 is YFSETQ. The ends were cut back, 2 bases at V and 4 bases at J, with 15 bases in the middle. The CDR3 sequence is 15 residues long. CDR3 sequence: CASSFSGIGITEAFF. In nucleotides, the CDR3 is TGCGCCAGCAGCTTTTCGGGGATAGGGATCACTGAAGCTTTCTTT.

This chain connects TRBV6-5 to TRBJ2-2; D perhaps matches TRBD2 (6 bases). Trimming took off 0 bases at V and 2 bases at J, with 10 bases between the two ends. Per germline, CDR1 MNHEY and CDR2 SVGAGI. The CDR3 is 16 residues long. The CDR3 region is CASSYSAGLNTGELFF. The CDR3 DNA sequence: TGTGCCAGCAGTTACTCTGCGGGGCTTAACACCGGGGAGCTGTTTTTT.

A single count supports this clone. V gene TRBV5-1 combines with J gene TRBJ2-2; 8 bases match TRBD1. Germline trimming cut 4 bases from V and 4 bases from J; bases unmatched to any gene: 3. The CDR3 loop spans 14 amino acids. Looked up from germline, CDR1 is SGHRS and CDR2 is YFSETQ. CDR3 in DNA: TGCGCCAGCAGCATGACAGGGGCCACCGGGGAGCTGTTTTTT. Translating gives CASSMTGATGELFF.

The chain has TRBV5-1 and TRBJ1-3, with TRBD1 identical over 7 bases. The germline CDR1 and CDR2 sequences are SGHRS and YFSETQ. This CDR3 is 17 amino acids long. V shed 4 bases, J shed 0 bases, and the junction held 10 bases outside the gene matches. CDR3 sequence reads: CASSQGDRAYSGNTIYF. The CDR3 DNA sequence: TGCGCCAGCAGCCAGGGGGACCGAGCTTACTCTGGAAACACCATATATTTT. The whole variable domain, remainder taken from reference TRBV5-1 and TRBJ1-3, is KAGVTQTPRYLIKTRGQQVTLSCSPISGHRSVSWYQQTPGQGLQFLFEYFSETQRNKGNFPGRFSGRQFSNSRSEMNVSTLELGDSALYLCASSQGDRAYSGNTIYFGEGSWLTVV.

This clone came up a few times. This chain links TRBV7-9 with TRBJ1-6; a possible D gene is TRBD1 (5 bases). Trimming took off 0 bases at V and 9 bases at J, with 15 bases between the two ends. The CDR3 contains 16 residues. Germline V CDR1 and CDR2: SEHNR, FQNEAQ (reference sequence). CDR3 bases: TGTGCCAGCAGCTTAGCACGGCTGGGGGGAGGTTCACCCCTCCACTTT. Translated: CASSLARLGGGSPLHF. The full variable domain, rest sourced from reference TRBV7-9 and TRBJ1-6, is DTGVSQNPRHKITKRGQNVTFRCDPISEHNRLYWYRQTLGQGPEFLTYFQNEAQLEKSRLLSDRFSAERPKGSFSTLEIQRTEQGDSAMYLCASSLARLGGGSPLHFGNGTRLTVT.

This chain uses TRBV7-2 with TRBJ2-5, with 7 bases identical to TRBD1. The length of the CDR3 is 13 residues. J was trimmed by 2 bases and V by 5 bases; bases with no gene match: 2. Germline V lookup: CDR1 SGHTA, CDR2 FQGNSA. CDR3 region: CASSGQAQETQYF. The CDR3 DNA sequence: TGTGCCAGCAGCGGACAGGCACAAGAGACCCAGTACTTC.

The CDR3 is CASSRDTPNTEAFF. CDR3 sequence (DNA): TGCGCCAGCAGCCGGGACACCCCGAACACTGAAGCTTTCTTT. This chain links TRBV5-1 with TRBJ1-1; possible D gene TRBD1, 6 bases. The CDR3 has 14 residues. V dropped 4 bases and J dropped 1 base, with 11 bases sitting between them. The germline V gene encodes CDR1 SGHRS and CDR2 YFSETQ.

The CDR3 DNA is TGTGCCAGCAGTTACTCGTCTGGGGTGCAGCCCCAGCATTTT. Its translation: CASSYSSGVQPQHF. J is TRBJ1-5 and V is TRBV6-5; D is uncertain. V lost 0 bases to trimming and J lost 7 bases, with 10 bases between them. CDR3 length: 14 amino acids. Germline V gene sequence: CDR1 MNHEY, CDR2 SVGAGI.

This rearrangement joins TRBV19 to TRBJ1-3; D remains ambiguous. This CDR3 is 15 amino acids long. V lost 1 base to trimming and J lost 0 bases, with 7 bases between them. Germline loops: CDR1 LNHDA, CDR2 SQIVND (reference sequence). Here the CDR3 DNA reads TGTGCCAGTAGTATAGGCCTGTACTCTGGAAACACCATATATTTT. It yields the protein CASSIGLYSGNTIYF.

The rearrangement links TRBV10-2 to TRBJ2-1, with D unclear. V dropped 2 bases and J dropped 0 bases, with 11 bases sitting between them. This CDR3 has 16 amino acids. Germline CDR1 reads WSHSY; CDR2 reads SAAADI. CDR3 DNA: TGCGCCAGCAGTGAGCGAACAGCCCGCTCCTACAATGAGCAGTTCTTC. It encodes CASSERTARSYNEQFF.

The genes are TRBV11-3 and TRBJ2-5; weak D call: TRBD2 (5 bases). Germline CDR1 reads SGHNT; CDR2 reads YENEEA. V lost 6 bases and J 2 bases, leaving 10 bases between the germline ends. The CDR3 contains 13 residues. Written as DNA, the CDR3 is TGTGCCAGCAGTCCGCCGGGACAAGAGACCCAGTACTTC. This translates into CASSPPGQETQYF.

The chain couples TRBV29-1 to TRBJ1-2; D is undetermined. The V end was cut by 7 bases, the J end by 8 bases, with 20 bases between. Germline assignment: CDR1 SQVTM and CDR2 ANQGSEA. The CDR3 runs to 13 residues. CDR3 nucleotide sequence: TGCAGCGCCAGGACGGGCGGATTGGGAGGCTACACCTTC. Translated, it gives CSARTGGLGGYTF. The variable domain in full, with the rest retrieved from reference TRBV29-1 and TRBJ1-2, is SAVISQKPSRDICQRGTSLTIQCQVDSQVTMMFWYRQQPGQSLTLIATANQGSEATYESGFVIDKFPISRPNLTFSTLTVSNMSPEDSSIYLCSARTGGLGGYTFGSGTRLTVV.

The gene calls are TRBV2 and TRBJ2-7, with 10 bases fitting TRBD1. The V segment lost 6 bases and the J segment 6 bases; nucleotides outside the gene matches: 11. CDR1 and CDR2 from the germline V gene are SNHLY and FYNNEI. The CDR3 consists of 15 residues. CDR3 nucleotide sequence: TGTGCCAGCAGGAAAGGACAGGGGGGGTCTGGCGAGCAGTACGTC. Amino acids: CASRKGQGGSGEQYV.

The CDR3 here is CASSSQTGTANQPQHF. Written as DNA, the CDR3 is TGTGCCAGCAGCTCCCAGACAGGGACGGCAAATCAGCCCCAGCATTTT. The chain combines TRBV7-8 with TRBJ1-5; 7 bases are a match to TRBD1. Unmatched junction bases numbered 10, after V lost 4 bases and J lost 4 bases. CDR3 length equals 16 residues. CDR1 is SGHVS and CDR2 is FQNEAQ in the germline V gene.

CDR3 in amino acids: CASSKVGLASGGTSSYEQYV. In nucleotides, the CDR3 is TGTGCCAGCAGCAAAGTCGGCCTGGCTAGCGGGGGCACGAGCTCCTACGAGCAGTACGTC. The chain carries TRBV21-1 and TRBJ2-7; the D call TRBD2 from the table was never checked on the DNA. TRBV21-1 is flagged as a pseudogene. The CDR3 is made up of 20 amino acids.

The chain combines TRBV2 with TRBJ1-1, with TRBD1 identical over 7 bases. Germline CDR1 SNHLY, CDR2 FYNNEI. Losses at the gene ends were 5 bases for V and 3 bases for J; bases not matched to a gene: 6. The CDR3 is 14 amino acids. The CDR3 reads CASSRQGKYTEAFF. CDR3 DNA: TGTGCCAGCAGTCGACAGGGAAAATACACTGAAGCTTTCTTT.